This T cell receptor beta chain was observed in a study of T cell responses to AZD1222 COVID-19 vaccine. V shed 7 bases and J 0 bases; nucleotides not matched to a gene: 7. This CDR3 spans 15 amino acids. Germline V gene sequence: CDR1 SGDLS, CDR2 YYNGEE. The table came from immunoSEQ multiplex PCR; TCRdb's copy has only in-frame clones and leaves some out. The data contain some 170,000 clones, 90% to 95% of them singletons. Here the sequenced sample was peripheral blood, taken 28 days after the second dose of the MenACWY control vaccine. The TCR sequence derives from an adult who received the MenACWY meningococcal vaccine as a control. V is TRBV9 and J is TRBJ2-1; 7 bases line up with TRBD1. In nucleotides, the CDR3 is TGTGCCAGCTCTCCCGGGACAGCCTCCTACAATGAGCAGTTCTTC. This sequence encodes CASSPGTASYNEQFF.